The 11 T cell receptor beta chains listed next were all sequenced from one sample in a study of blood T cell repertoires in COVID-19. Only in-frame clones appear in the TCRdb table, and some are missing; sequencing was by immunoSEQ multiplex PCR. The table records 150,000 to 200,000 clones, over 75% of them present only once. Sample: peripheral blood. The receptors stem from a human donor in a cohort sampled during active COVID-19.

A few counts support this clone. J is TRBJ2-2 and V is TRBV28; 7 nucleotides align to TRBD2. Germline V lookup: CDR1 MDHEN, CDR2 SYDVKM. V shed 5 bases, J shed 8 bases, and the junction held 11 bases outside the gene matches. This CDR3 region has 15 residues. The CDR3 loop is CASSLSGAGVGELFF. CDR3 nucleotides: TGTGCCAGCAGTCTCTCCGGGGCGGGGGTTGGGGAGCTGTTTTTT.

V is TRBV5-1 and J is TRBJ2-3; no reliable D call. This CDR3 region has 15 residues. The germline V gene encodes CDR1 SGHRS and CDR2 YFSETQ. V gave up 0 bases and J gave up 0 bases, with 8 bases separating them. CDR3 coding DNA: TGCGCCAGCAGCTTGGTTGGGCGCAGCACAGATACGCAGTATTTT. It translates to CASSLVGRSTDTQYF. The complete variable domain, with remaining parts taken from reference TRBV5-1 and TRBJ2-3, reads KAGVTQTPRYLIKTRGQQVTLSCSPISGHRSVSWYQQTPGQGLQFLFEYFSETQRNKGNFPGRFSGRQFSNSRSEMNVSTLELGDSALYLCASSLVGRSTDTQYFGPGTRLTVL.

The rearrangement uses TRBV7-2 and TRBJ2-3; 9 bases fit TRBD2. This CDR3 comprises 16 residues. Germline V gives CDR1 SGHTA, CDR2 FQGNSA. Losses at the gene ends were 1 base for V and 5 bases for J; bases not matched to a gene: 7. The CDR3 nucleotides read TGTGCCAGCAGCTTAGTAGGGCGGGGGGGCGGAGATACGCAGTATTTT. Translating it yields CASSLVGRGGGDTQYF. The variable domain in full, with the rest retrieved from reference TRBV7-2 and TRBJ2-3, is GAGVSQSPSNKVTEKGKDVELRCDPISGHTALYWYRQSLGQGLEFLIYFQGNSAPDKSGLPSDRFSAERTGGSVSTLTIQRTQQEDSAVYLCASSLVGRGGGDTQYFGPGTRLTVL.

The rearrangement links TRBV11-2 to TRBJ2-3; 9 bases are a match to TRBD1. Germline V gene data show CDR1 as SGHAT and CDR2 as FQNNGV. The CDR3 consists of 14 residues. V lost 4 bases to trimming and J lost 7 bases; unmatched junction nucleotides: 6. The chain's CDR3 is CASSSTGGRNTQYF. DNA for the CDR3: TGTGCCAGCAGCTCTACAGGGGGCAGGAATACGCAGTATTTT.

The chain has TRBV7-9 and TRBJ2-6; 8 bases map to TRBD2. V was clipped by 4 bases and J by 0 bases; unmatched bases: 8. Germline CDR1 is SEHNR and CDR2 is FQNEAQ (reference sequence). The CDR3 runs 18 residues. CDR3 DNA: TGTGCCAGCAGCTCGGCGGGGGGCTCAAGCTCTGGGGCCAACGTCCTGACTTTC. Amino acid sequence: CASSSAGGSSSGANVLTF.

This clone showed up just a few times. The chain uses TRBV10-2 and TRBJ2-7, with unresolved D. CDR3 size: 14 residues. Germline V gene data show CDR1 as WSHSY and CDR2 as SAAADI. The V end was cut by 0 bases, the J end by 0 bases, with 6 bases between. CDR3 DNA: TGCGCCAGCAGTGAGTCGAGGTACTCCTACGAGCAGTACTTC. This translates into CASSESRYSYEQYF.

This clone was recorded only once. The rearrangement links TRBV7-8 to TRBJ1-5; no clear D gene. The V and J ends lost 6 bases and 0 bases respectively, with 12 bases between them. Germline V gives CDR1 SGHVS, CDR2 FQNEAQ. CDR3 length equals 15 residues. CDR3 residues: CASRTGYDSNQPQHF. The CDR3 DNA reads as TGTGCCAGCAGGACGGGATACGATAGCAATCAGCCCCAGCATTTT.

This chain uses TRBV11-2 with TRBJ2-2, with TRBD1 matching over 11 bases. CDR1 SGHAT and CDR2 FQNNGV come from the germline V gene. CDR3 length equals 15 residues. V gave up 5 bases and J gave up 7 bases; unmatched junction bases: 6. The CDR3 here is CASSLGTGGFGELFF. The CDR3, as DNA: TGTGCCAGCAGCCTCGGGACAGGGGGTTTCGGGGAGCTGTTTTTT.

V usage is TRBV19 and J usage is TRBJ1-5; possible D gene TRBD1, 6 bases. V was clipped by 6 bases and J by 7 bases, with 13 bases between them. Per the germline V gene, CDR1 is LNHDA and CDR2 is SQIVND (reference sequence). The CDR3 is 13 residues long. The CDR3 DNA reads TGTGCCAGTAGGGCGTCGAGGGGGCAGCCCCAGCATTTT. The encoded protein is CASRASRGQPQHF.

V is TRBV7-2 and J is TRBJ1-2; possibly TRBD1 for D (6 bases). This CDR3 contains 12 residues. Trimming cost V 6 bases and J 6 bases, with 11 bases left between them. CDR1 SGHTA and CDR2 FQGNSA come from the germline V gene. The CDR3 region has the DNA TGTGCCAGCAGGGACAGCCACGATGGCTACACCTTC. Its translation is CASRDSHDGYTF.

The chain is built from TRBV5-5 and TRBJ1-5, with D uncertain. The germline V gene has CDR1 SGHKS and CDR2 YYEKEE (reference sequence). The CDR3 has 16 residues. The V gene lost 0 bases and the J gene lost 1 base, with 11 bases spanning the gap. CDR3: CASSLEGLGSNQPQHF. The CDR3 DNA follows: TGTGCCAGCAGCTTGGAAGGACTGGGGAGCAATCAGCCCCAGCATTTT. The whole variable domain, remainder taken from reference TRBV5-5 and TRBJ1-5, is DAGVTQSPTHLIKTRGQQVTLRCSPISGHKSVSWYQQVLGQGPQFIFQYYEKEERGRGNFPDRFSARQFPNYSSELNVNALLLGDSALYLCASSLEGLGSNQPQHFGDGTRLSIL.